This is a list of T cell receptor beta chains from one sample in a study of blood T cells in healthy people across ages. TCRdb itself ran the 5' RACE reads through MiXCR, one entry per CDR3 protein. The table has hundreds of thousands of distinct CDR3 sequences, about 30% seen once; the top ten hold around a sixth. Input material: blood. The receptors stem from a woman older than 75 in good health. Each CDR3 is given with its conserved first and last residue. The order of the fields is J gene, clone size, D gene, CDR3 length, V gene, CDR3 protein, CDR3 DNA. The D gene is left open where the match is weak. Part of the rows lack a size; the others show once, few, many or a class for expanded clones.

J gene: TRBJ2-2
clone size: many
D gene: NA
CDR3 length: 12
V gene: TRBV12-3/TRBV12-4
CDR3 protein: CATKRGAGELFF
CDR3 DNA: TGTGCCACTAAAAGGGGGGCCGGGGAGCTGTTTTTT

J gene: TRBJ2-3
clone size: NA
D gene: NA
CDR3 length: 15
V gene: TRBV4-3
CDR3 protein: CASSQGGSGRDTQYF
CDR3 DNA: TGCGCCAGTAGCCAAGGGGGTTCGGGGCGAGATACGCAGTATTTT

J gene: TRBJ2-3
clone size: many
D gene: TRBD1
CDR3 length: 12
V gene: TRBV20-1
CDR3 protein: CRGTGHTDTQYF
CDR3 DNA: TGCAGAGGGACAGGGCACACAGATACGCAGTATTTT

J gene: TRBJ1-1
clone size: NA
D gene: TRBD1
CDR3 length: 14
V gene: TRBV6-5
CDR3 protein: CASTVQGTNTEAFF
CDR3 DNA: TGTGCCAGTACAGTACAGGGGACGAACACTGAAGCTTTCTTT

J gene: TRBJ2-3
clone size: NA
D gene: TRBD2
CDR3 length: 17
V gene: TRBV6-6
CDR3 protein: CASSRITPSGGTDTQYF
CDR3 DNA: TGTGCCAGCAGCCGAATTACCCCTAGCGGGGGAACAGATACGCAGTATTTT

J gene: TRBJ2-7
clone size: NA
D gene: NA
CDR3 length: 16
V gene: TRBV5-1
CDR3 protein: CASSVNHRSGSYEQYF
CDR3 DNA: TGCGCCAGCAGCGTAAACCACAGGAGCGGATCCTACGAGCAGTACTTC

J gene: TRBJ2-4
clone size: many
D gene: NA
CDR3 length: 12
V gene: TRBV29-1
CDR3 protein: CSVFQGTNIQYF
CDR3 DNA: TGCAGCGTTTTTCAGGGGACGAACATTCAGTACTTC

J gene: TRBJ2-3
clone size: NA
D gene: NA
CDR3 length: 14
V gene: TRBV12-3/TRBV12-4
CDR3 protein: CASTPGGGQDTQYF
CDR3 DNA: TGTGCCAGCACCCCCGGAGGGGGCCAAGATACGCAGTATTTT

J gene: TRBJ1-2
clone size: many
D gene: NA
CDR3 length: 13
V gene: TRBV20-1
CDR3 protein: CSVQNRANYGYTF
CDR3 DNA: TGCAGTGTTCAAAACAGGGCTAACTATGGCTACACCTTC

J gene: TRBJ2-1
clone size: NA
D gene: NA
CDR3 length: 13
V gene: TRBV7-2
CDR3 protein: CASSLVSHNEQFF
CDR3 DNA: TGTGCCAGCAGCTTAGTATCCCACAATGAGCAGTTCTTC

J gene: TRBJ1-5
clone size: once
D gene: NA
CDR3 length: 15
V gene: TRBV5-1
CDR3 protein: CASSASYGSNQPQHF
CDR3 DNA: TGCGCCAGCAGCGCCTCATATGGGAGCAATCAGCCCCAGCATTTT